These 3 T cell receptor beta chains came from one sample sequenced in a study of response to subunit inactivated influenza vaccine. TCRdb fed the RT-PCR reads into MiXCR, producing one record per CDR3 protein. The sample includes 450,000 to 550,000 distinct CDR3 sequences, approximately 24% of them seen just once. The material sequenced was CD4+ T cells sorted from PBMCs, taken roughly 5 days after vaccination. These receptors were obtained from a man aged 50 or older who received an inactivated influenza vaccine.

This clonotype has only a few counts. The chain combines TRBV29-1 with TRBJ2-7; D may be TRBD1 (6 bases). The germline gives CDR1 SQVTM, CDR2 ANQGSEA. V was pared by 4 bases and J by 0 bases, with 10 bases between. The CDR3 sequence is 13 residues long. The CDR3 here is CSVASGVSYEQYF. The CDR3 DNA sequence: TGCAGCGTTGCTTCAGGGGTCTCCTACGAGCAGTACTTC.

The J gene is TRBJ1-5, the V gene TRBV4-2; TRBD1 is a possible D gene (5 bases). The ends were cut back, 0 bases at V and 10 bases at J, with 13 bases in the middle. Per germline, CDR1 LGHNA and CDR2 YNFKEQ. The CDR3 loop spans 14 amino acids. CDR3 residues: CASSQDLGPQPQHF. Here the CDR3 DNA reads TGTGCCAGCAGCCAAGATCTGGGGCCTCAACCCCAGCATTTT.

A few counts support this clonotype. The gene calls are TRBV4-3 and TRBJ2-1; D perhaps matches TRBD2 (5 bases). Germline values: CDR1 LGHNA, CDR2 YSLEER. Trimming left V 0 bases short and J 12 bases short, with 12 bases between. This CDR3 has 13 residues. The CDR3 DNA reads TGCGCCAGCAGCCAAGATCGCGGGCAGAGGCAGTTCTTC. Translation gives CASSQDRGQRQFF.